The clone carrying this TCR beta chain occurred a few times. This same CDR3 is encoded by further DNA sequences in the sample. Trimming took off 2 bases at V and 0 bases at J, with 5 bases between the two ends. Germline-derived CDR1 and CDR2 are GTSNPN and SVGIG (reference sequence). CDR3 length: 13 amino acids. This specimen comes from a study of shared clonotypes between healthy human individuals. The assay was immunoSEQ multiplex PCR, and TCRdb's table has in-frame clones only and misses some. The sample has under 2,500,000 clones, roughly 95% seen once. This sequence was found in a man younger than 30 in good health. Input material: naive CD4+ T cells sorted from blood. Subset of the sample: CD45RA+ positively selected. This sequence joins TRBV30 and TRBJ1-5; D call uncertain. This CDR3 is CAWSRDSNQPQHF. The CDR3 nucleotides are TGTGCCTGGAGTCGGGATAGCAATCAGCCCCAGCATTTT.